This T cell receptor beta chain was captured by sequencing in a study of lymphopenia after photon versus proton radiotherapy (dated by TCRdb to between 2018 and 2020). About the investigation overall: Photon and proton radiation therapy were compared by the study for their immunological effects in patients with gastrointestinal tumors who developed high-grade lymphopenia. The cohort included under 25 patients with gastrointestinal tumors who developed lymphopenia after receiving either photon or proton therapy. The study was designed to characterize how the impact on the immune system differs between the two radiation modalities.

The germline V gene sets CDR1 to MNHEY and CDR2 to SVGAGI. From cysteine to phenylalanine, the CDR3 is 14 amino acids long. The kept DNA is CDR3 alone, 42 bases in frame from the first base. Cut back by 6 bases and 10 bases, the V and J ends lie 19 bases apart. Turning to this clone: Its antigen is currently not known. Base qualities were left out, and no much larger clone turns up one base away.

Broader findings and caveats from the paper: Across the cohort, an inverse correlation was found between a larger post-nadir drop in TCR diversity and overall survival time among patients who died. Proton-treated patients stayed relatively stable during treatment, while photon-treated patients lost naive T cells and TCR diversity and gained effector/memory populations. The survival association was assessed only in patients who died, and better survival with proton therapy was presented by the authors as a possibility rather than a demonstrated result. After the lymphocyte count nadir, oligoclonal expansion, especially of CD8+ Temra cells, was observed in photon-treated repertoires, and the drop in diversity was driven by this expansion.

The protocol used for the library was the immunoSEQ multiplex PCR assay. T cell repertoires were profiled with deep sequencing of rearranged TCR beta loci together with multiparametric flow cytometry. Imported from immuneACCESS, the table was reduced by TCRdb to in-frame sequences with V and J called. These copies leave out some clones; in studies compared against another copy, an unresolved V gene accounts for under half, and the cause of the remainder is not known. The sample data list 8,000 or so clones, and 88% of these were observed just once. The ten largest make up approximately 2.8% of the sample.

The clonotype comes from a woman in her 70s with pancreatic cancer. The sequence is built from TRBV6-5 and TRBJ2-4, and TRBD2 may be the D gene, going by 5 matching bases. The specimen comprised peripheral blood, sampled from a patient treated with photon-based radiotherapy. This receptor carries the CDR3 CASRTSQAGPIQYF. The nucleotides are TGTGCCAGCAGGACCTCCCAGGCGGGTCCTATTCAGTACTTC.